The 30 T cell receptor beta chains below come from one sample, sequenced in a study of blood T cell repertoires in COVID-19. TCRdb keeps only in-frame clones here, not all; method: immunoSEQ multiplex PCR. The sample gives under 55,000 clones, roughly four fifths of which show up once; about 14% is in the top ten. The sequenced material came from peripheral blood. These receptor sequences come from a human donor in a cohort sampled during active COVID-19.

This sequence joins TRBV4-1 and TRBJ2-7; 9 bases line up with TRBD1. V was pared by 2 bases and J by 3 bases, with 5 bases of the junction left unmatched. This CDR3 region has 15 residues. The germline CDR1 and CDR2 sequences are MGHRA and YSYEKL. The CDR3 spells CASSQPHRGRYEQYF. In DNA form, the CDR3 reads TGCGCCAGCAGCCAACCACACAGGGGGCGCTACGAGCAGTACTTC.

This sequence joins TRBV29-1 and TRBJ2-1; TRBD2 matches 11 bases. The V gene end was trimmed by 7 bases and the J gene end by 1 base; junction bases not matched to a gene: 3. Looked up from germline, CDR1 is SQVTM and CDR2 is ANQGSEA. The CDR3 spans 14 residues. In nucleotides, the CDR3 is TGCAGCGGCGGGACTAGCGGTTCCTACAATGAGCAGTTCTTC. This encodes CSGGTSGSYNEQFF.

This rearrangement joins TRBV5-1 to TRBJ2-5, with TRBD2 matching 13 bases. Looked up from germline, CDR1 is SGHRS and CDR2 is YFSETQ. J gave up 5 bases and V 3 bases, and 1 base lay outside the gene matches. The CDR3 sequence is 14 residues long. Here the CDR3 DNA reads TGCGCCAGCAGCTGGACTAGCGGGAGTGAGACCCAGTACTTC. Translation: CASSWTSGSETQYF. Together with reference TRBV5-1 and TRBJ2-5, the CDR3 gives the full variable domain: KAGVTQTPRYLIKTRGQQVTLSCSPISGHRSVSWYQQTPGQGLQFLFEYFSETQRNKGNFPGRFSGRQFSNSRSEMNVSTLELGDSALYLCASSWTSGSETQYFGPGTRLLVL.

The chain carries TRBV4-1 and TRBJ2-2; 10 bases are a match to TRBD2. This CDR3 is 16 amino acids long. From germline, CDR1 is MGHRA and CDR2 YSYEKL. The J segment lost 3 bases and the V segment lost 0 bases, leaving 1 base of the junction unmatched. CDR3 DNA sequence: TGCGCCAGCAGCCAAGATCTAGCGGGAGACACCGGGGAGCTGTTTTTT. This encodes CASSQDLAGDTGELFF.

The rearrangement joins TRBV19 to TRBJ2-7; TRBD2 matches at 11 bases. Trimming at V came to 5 bases and at J to 5 bases, leaving 8 bases not matched to a gene. The CDR3 length is 15 residues. The germline V gene has CDR1 LNHDA and CDR2 SQIVND (reference sequence). The CDR3 region is CASSGRLAGSHEQYF. DNA of the CDR3: TGTGCCAGTAGTGGCCGACTAGCGGGATCCCACGAGCAGTACTTC.

This clone occurred once. The chain uses TRBV10-3 and TRBJ1-5; 12 positions match TRBD1. The CDR3 is 15 residues long. With 6 bases clipped from V and 5 bases from J, the junction kept 5 bases outside the gene matches. Germline CDR1 reads ENHRY; CDR2 reads SYGVKD. CDR3 residues: CAISPGTGGDQPQHF. The CDR3 bases are TGTGCCATCAGCCCCGGGACAGGGGGCGATCAGCCCCAGCATTTT.

This clone was seen only a few times. The V call is TRBV5-1, the J call TRBJ2-2; 12 bases fit TRBD1. Germline V gene sequence: CDR1 SGHRS, CDR2 YFSETQ. The CDR3 covers 17 residues. V was pared by 3 bases and J by 9 bases, with 12 bases of the junction left unmatched. The CDR3 nucleotides read TGCGCCAGCAGCTCATATCCCGGGACAGGGGGCCCGAGGGAGCTGTTTTTT. This encodes CASSSYPGTGGPRELFF.

This clone has only a few counts. This chain links TRBV11-3 with TRBJ2-1, with TRBD1 matching over 7 bases. CDR1 is SGHNT, CDR2 YENEEA, per germline. The CDR3 has 15 amino acids. V lost 2 bases and J lost 0; bases outside the gene matches: 1. The CDR3 region has the DNA TGTGCCAGCAGCTTAAGGGACAGCTCCTACAATGAGCAGTTCTTC. Its protein product is CASSLRDSSYNEQFF.

The chain links TRBV10-2 to TRBJ1-3, with 8 bases matching TRBD1. The CDR3 loop spans 14 amino acids. The V segment lost 8 bases and the J segment 0 bases; nucleotides outside the gene matches: 3. Germline V gene sequence: CDR1 WSHSY, CDR2 SAAADI. This CDR3 reads CASADRGSGNTIYF. The CDR3 region has the DNA TGCGCCAGCGCTGACAGGGGCTCTGGAAACACCATATATTTT.

In this sample, this clone turned up once. The chain joins TRBV18 to TRBJ2-5; D possibly corresponds to TRBD1 (6 bases). The length of the CDR3 is 14 residues. Germline V CDR1 and CDR2: KGHSH, LQKENI. Trimming left V 2 bases short and J 5 bases short, with 12 bases between. This chain's CDR3 is CASSPSRGRETQYF. The CDR3, as DNA: TGTGCCAGCTCACCATCCAGGGGCCGGGAGACCCAGTACTTC.

This clone was seen many times. The chain is built from TRBV20-1 and TRBJ2-3; possible D gene TRBD2, 6 bases. CDR1 is DFQATT, CDR2 SNEGSKA, per germline (reference sequence). V lost 3 bases and J 0 bases, leaving 10 bases between the germline ends. The CDR3 runs 14 residues. The CDR3 loop reads CSASRSGSTDTQYF. As DNA, the CDR3 is TGCAGTGCTAGTCGGAGCGGGAGCACAGATACGCAGTATTTT.

The chain combines TRBV11-2 with TRBJ2-1, with D possibly being TRBD2 (5 bases). Trimming took off 5 bases at V and 9 bases at J, with 14 bases between the two ends. Germline CDR1 SGHAT, CDR2 FQNNGV. This CDR3 spans 13 amino acids. This CDR3 reads CASSPSRGGEQFF. The CDR3 nucleotides read TGTGCCAGCAGCCCCTCTCGGGGTGGTGAGCAGTTCTTC.

The chain is built from TRBV19 and TRBJ2-7, with D perhaps matching TRBD2 (6 bases). The CDR3 consists of 14 residues. The germline V and J ends were trimmed by 8 bases and 4 bases, with 18 bases remaining between them. Germline lookup yields CDR1 LNHDA and CDR2 SQIVND (reference sequence). CDR3 sequence: CASRAGGGIYEQYF. The CDR3 region has the DNA TGTGCCAGTCGGGCTGGCGGAGGGATTTACGAGCAGTACTTC.

The chain joins TRBV21-1 to TRBJ1-1. TRBV21-1 is a listed pseudogene. This CDR3 has 19 residues. DNA of the CDR3: TGTGCCAGCAGCAAAGGGAAGGGAGGGGGGAAATGGACGAACACTGAAGCTTTCTTT. Its translation is CASSKGKGGGKWTNTEAFF.

The chain couples TRBV18 to TRBJ2-3; a weak D match, TRBD1 (5 bases). Germline V gene data show CDR1 as KGHSH and CDR2 as LQKENI. The V end lost 6 bases, the J end lost 1 base, and 11 bases lay between the germline ends. This CDR3 is 14 amino acids long. CDR3 residues: CASSQGRGTDTQYF. Written as DNA, the CDR3 is TGTGCCAGCTCCCAGGGCCGGGGCACAGATACGCAGTATTTT.

The chain carries TRBV30 and TRBJ2-1; 9 nucleotides agree with TRBD2. Germline loops: CDR1 GTSNPN, CDR2 SVGIG (reference sequence). This CDR3 has 13 amino acids. V was pared by 2 bases and J by 13 bases, with 9 bases of the junction left unmatched. CDR3 residues: CAWSPPGLALQFF. CDR3 nucleotides: TGTGCCTGGAGTCCCCCGGGACTAGCCCTTCAGTTCTTC.

The CDR3 DNA follows: TGTGCCTGGAGTGGTACCTACGAGCAGTACTTC. Its translation: CAWSGTYEQYF. The rearrangement links TRBV30 to TRBJ2-7; D not certain. Germline V gene sequence: CDR1 GTSNPN, CDR2 SVGIG (reference sequence). V was trimmed by 1 base and J by 2 bases, leaving 3 bases between them. The CDR3 totals 11 residues.

V usage is TRBV30 and J usage is TRBJ1-6, with 10 bases that match TRBD1. V lost 4 bases, J lost 10 bases, and 4 bases stayed unmatched. Germline V CDR1 and CDR2: GTSNPN, SVGIG (reference sequence). The CDR3 runs 13 residues. The CDR3 is CAWKGQGPSPLHF. In DNA form, the CDR3 reads TGTGCCTGGAAGGGACAGGGGCCATCACCCCTCCACTTT.

The chain combines TRBV2 with TRBJ1-2; 9 nucleotides line up with TRBD1. Germline values: CDR1 SNHLY, CDR2 FYNNEI. The CDR3 is 14 amino acids. The J segment lost 1 base and the V segment lost 7 bases, leaving 4 bases of the junction unmatched. The CDR3 protein is CASNRDRDNYGYTF. The CDR3 region has the DNA TGTGCCAGCAACCGGGACAGGGATAACTATGGCTACACCTTC.

The chain uses TRBV18 and TRBJ2-5; no clear D gene. CDR1 is KGHSH, CDR2 LQKENI, per germline. CDR3 length equals 13 residues. Trimming removed 2 bases at V and 3 bases at J, with 7 bases between. CDR3 DNA: TGTGCCAGCTCACCAATTCAGGAAGAGACCCAGTACTTC. It specifies CASSPIQEETQYF.

This chain connects TRBV5-1 to TRBJ2-3; a weak D match, TRBD2 (5 bases). The V end was cut by 0 bases, the J end by 0 bases, with 11 bases between. CDR3 length: 16 amino acids. In germline, CDR1 is SGHRS, CDR2 YFSETQ. The CDR3 loop reads CASSLEGSGSTDTQYF. As DNA, the CDR3 is TGCGCCAGCAGCTTGGAAGGGAGCGGAAGCACAGATACGCAGTATTTT.

The chain employs TRBV30 and TRBJ2-1, with 8 bases aligning to TRBD1. Unmatched junction bases numbered 4, after V lost 2 bases and J lost 7 bases. The CDR3 is made up of 13 amino acids. From germline, CDR1 is GTSNPN and CDR2 SVGIG (reference sequence). In DNA form, the CDR3 reads TGTGCCTGGAGTAACAGGGGGAGTAATGAGCAGTTCTTC. Protein: CAWSNRGSNEQFF.

The chain carries TRBV3-1 (or the pseudogene TRBV3-2) and TRBJ2-1, with 7 bases lining up with TRBD2. V lost 4 bases, J lost 4 bases, and 4 bases stayed unmatched. From germline, CDR1 is LGHDT and CDR2 YNNKEL (reference sequence). The CDR3 is made up of 14 amino acids. CDR3 bases: TGTGCCAGCAGCCGGATCGGGGGGTACAATGAGCAGTTCTTC. Amino acids: CASSRIGGYNEQFF.

This chain uses TRBV7-8 with TRBJ1-5; tentatively, D is TRBD1 (5 bases). This CDR3 has 12 amino acids. Germline CDR1 SGHVS, CDR2 FQNEAQ. This chain's CDR3 is CGGGSVNQPQHF. The CDR3 nucleotides are TGTGGGGGGGGGAGTGTCAATCAGCCCCAGCATTTT.

The chain recombines TRBV28 with TRBJ2-5, with 8 nucleotides matching TRBD2. This CDR3 contains 17 residues. From germline, CDR1 is MDHEN and CDR2 SYDVKM. After removal of 4 bases from V and 5 bases from J, the junction contained 15 bases not matched to a gene. Written as DNA, the CDR3 is TGTGCCAGCAGTTCCAATCTGCTAGGCGGGGGGAGGGAGACCCAGTACTTC. It yields the protein CASSSNLLGGGRETQYF.

This rearrangement joins TRBV6-5 to TRBJ1-1; D may be TRBD1 (5 bases). CDR3 length equals 12 residues. V lost 6 bases to trimming and J lost 7 bases, with 12 bases between them. Per the germline V gene, CDR1 is MNHEY and CDR2 is SVGAGI. The CDR3 spells CASRTGHLEAFF. CDR3 DNA: TGTGCCAGCAGAACCGGACACCTTGAAGCTTTCTTT.

The genes are TRBV6-8 and TRBJ2-2, with TRBD1 identical over 10 bases. Trimming removed 4 bases from V and 4 bases from J; junction bases left unmatched: 3. The CDR3 sequence is 15 residues long. Germline CDR1 and CDR2: MNHGY and SAAAGT. CDR3: CASSWGQGSTGELFF. CDR3 in DNA: TGTGCCAGCAGTTGGGGACAGGGGTCCACCGGGGAGCTGTTTTTT.

The gene calls are TRBV5-1 and TRBJ2-3; TRBD1 is a possible D gene (6 bases). The CDR3 contains 14 residues. Germline-derived CDR1 and CDR2 are SGHRS and YFSETQ. Trimming took 2 bases from V and 3 from J, leaving 10 bases between them. The CDR3 sequence is CASSFHRETDTQYF. The CDR3 DNA reads TGCGCCAGCAGCTTCCACAGGGAGACAGATACGCAGTATTTT.

For the CDR3, the DNA is TGTGCCAGCAGCTTAATGGGAGCTAATGAAAAACTGTTTTTT. Translated, it gives CASSLMGANEKLFF. The chain employs TRBV7-9 and TRBJ1-4, with D hard to call. The CDR3 has 14 amino acids. The ends were cut back, 2 bases at V and 3 bases at J, with 7 bases in the middle. Germline V CDR1 and CDR2: SEHNR, FQNEAQ (reference sequence).

This rearrangement joins TRBV28 to TRBJ1-1; no clear D. This CDR3 contains 11 residues. Trimming pared 8 bases from V and 7 bases from J, leaving 11 bases between. Germline V gives CDR1 MDHEN, CDR2 SYDVKM. CDR3 DNA sequence: TGTGCCAGCGGAGAAGAAGTTGAAGCTTTCTTT. Its protein is CASGEEVEAFF.